This TCR beta chain was identified in a study of shared T cell receptors in the human thymus. V gave up 4 bases and J gave up 6 bases, with 23 bases separating them. CDR1 is SGDLS, CDR2 YYNGEE, per germline. This CDR3 contains 17 residues. The table came from immunoSEQ multiplex PCR; TCRdb's copy has only in-frame clones and leaves some out. The sample includes over 650,000 clones, roughly 86% of them seen just once. This same sample was also taken into another study, of human thymus T cells. That source adds: It was from resections taken during corrective heart surgery that the thymus tissue came. Within thymic and blood repertoires, V and J gene usage appeared to be biased. Highly overlapping thymic repertoires among unrelated individuals were reported in related research.

The source material was thymocytes. This receptor was obtained from a boy under two years old with a congenital heart defect. This chain joins TRBV9 and TRBJ2-1; possible D gene TRBD1, 6 bases. DNA of the CDR3: TGTGCCAGCAGCCCGTGGCCCCCTAAGGTGGGGGCCAATGAGCAGTTCTTC. As protein: CASSPWPPKVGANEQFF.